The 21 T cell receptor beta chains below all came from one sample that was sequenced in a study of metastatic and nonmetastatic thyroid tumors. Through MiXCR, TCRdb re-clonotyped the PCR reads. The repertoire holds tens of thousands of clones, with about 18% as singletons. Each patient came to thyroid surgery without any prior treatment (of any kind). The sequencing input was blood. These receptors were collected from a female donor with papillary thyroid cancer or a benign thyroid nodule (not recorded which). Some clones in this sample may be carry-over from other donors' samples.

This clone was observed at least ten times. This chain connects TRBV3-1 to TRBJ1-1, with a possible D match to TRBD1 (5 bases). The V gene lost 5 bases and the J gene lost 5 bases, with 15 bases spanning the gap. In germline, CDR1 is LGHDT, CDR2 YNNKEL (reference sequence). This CDR3 comprises 14 residues. The CDR3 DNA reads as TGTGCCAGCAGCTCCCTCAATGGGGGGACTGAAGCTTTCTTT. It specifies CASSSLNGGTEAFF.

This clone was found a few times. The genes are TRBV5-4 and TRBJ2-7; the D gene is possibly TRBD2 (5 bases). CDR1 and CDR2 (germline): SGHNT, YYREEE (reference sequence). V dropped 0 bases and J dropped 2 bases, with 9 bases sitting between them. CDR3 length: 14 amino acids. The CDR3 sequence is CASSLAGLTYEQYF. In DNA form, the CDR3 reads TGTGCCAGCAGCTTGGCTGGACTCACCTACGAGCAGTACTTC.

This clone has at least ten counts. A much larger clone lies a single base off, so this may be a read error. The gene calls are TRBV28 and TRBJ1-5; a weak D match, TRBD1 (5 bases). Germline lookup yields CDR1 MDHEN and CDR2 SYDVKM. The CDR3 has 14 amino acids. The V end lost 7 bases, the J end lost 5 bases, and 15 bases lay between the germline ends. This CDR3 reads CASMRGWGDQPQHF. In DNA form, the CDR3 reads TGTGCCAGCATGCGAGGGTGGGGCGATCAGCCCCAGCATTTT. Based on the CDR3 plus reference TRBV28 and TRBJ1-5, the full variable domain is DVKVTQSSRYLVKRTGEKVFLECVQDMDHENMFWYRQDPGLGLRLIYFSYDVKMKEKGDIPEGYSVSREKKERFSLILESASTNQTSMYLCASMRGWGDQPQHFGDGTRLSIL.

This clone was seen ten or more times. Relative to the germline gene, one junction end is altered; a read error may explain this. The chain carries TRBV20-1 and TRBJ2-1; D unresolved. CDR3 size: 11 residues. CDR1 and CDR2 from the germline V gene are DFQATT and SNEGSKA (reference sequence). CDR3 in DNA: TGCAGTGCCACCTCCGACAATGAGCAGTTCTTC. The encoded protein is CSATSDNEQFF.

At least ten counts were recorded for this clone. The chain recombines TRBV7-6 with TRBJ2-7; maybe TRBD2 (5 bases). CDR1 is SGHVS and CDR2 is FNYEAQ in the germline V gene. The V gene lost 5 bases and the J gene lost 4 bases, with 18 bases spanning the gap. The CDR3 is made up of 15 amino acids. The CDR3 DNA is TGTGCCAGCAGCCCGCGAGCGGACCGAATATACGAGCAGTACTTC. The encoded protein is CASSPRADRIYEQYF.

Points on this clone: A much larger clone lies a single base off, so this may be a read error. At the DNA level, this CDR3 is encoded by other sequences in the same sample as well. V usage is TRBV13 and J usage is TRBJ2-3; possible D gene TRBD2, 5 bases. Trimming removed 8 bases at V and 12 bases at J, with 21 bases between. Germline-derived CDR1 and CDR2 are PRHDT and FYEKMQ (reference sequence). The CDR3 spans 13 residues. CDR3 in amino acids: CASLPKDRGTQYF. Written as DNA, the CDR3 is TGTGCCAGCCTCCCTAAAGATCGGGGTACTCAGTATTTT. Combining the CDR3 with reference TRBV13 and TRBJ2-3 gives the whole variable domain AAGVIQSPRHLIKEKRETATLKCYPIPRHDTVYWYQQGPGQDPQFLISFYEKMQSDKGSIPDRFSAQQFSDYHSELNMSSLELGDSALYFCASLPKDRGTQYFGPGTRLTVL.

The chain couples TRBV7-2 to TRBJ1-5; D is unclear. V gave up 5 bases and J gave up 3 bases, with 8 bases separating them. This CDR3 contains 13 residues. Germline values: CDR1 SGHTA, CDR2 FQGNSA. This CDR3 reads CASSLGINQPQHF. The CDR3 DNA is TGTGCCAGCAGCCTGGGCATCAATCAGCCCCAGCATTTT.

This clone was seen ten or more times. The J gene is TRBJ2-1, the V gene TRBV6-2 or TRBV6-3, with 11 bases matching TRBD1. The trim removed 6 bases at V and 6 bases at J, leaving 7 bases unmatched. This CDR3 is 15 amino acids long. Germline lookup yields CDR1 MNHEY and CDR2 SVGEGT. Here the CDR3 DNA reads TGTGCCAGCAGCCCCCTGGGACAGGGGGTCAATGAGCAGTTCTTC. As protein: CASSPLGQGVNEQFF.

In this sample, this clone turned up many times. The rearrangement links TRBV30 to TRBJ2-3; 7 bases match TRBD2. CDR1 and CDR2 (germline): GTSNPN, SVGIG (reference sequence). Trimming took 2 bases from V and 4 from J; bases not matched to a gene: 3. The CDR3 is 13 residues long. The CDR3 nucleotides are TGTGCCTGGAGTTTGACTAGCTCAGATACGCAGTATTTT. It yields the protein CAWSLTSSDTQYF.

This chain uses TRBV6-2 or TRBV6-3 with TRBJ2-7; D gene uncertain. The V and J ends lost 0 bases and 9 bases respectively, with 15 bases between them. The CDR3 is made up of 14 amino acids. Per germline, CDR1 MNHEY and CDR2 SVGEGT. CDR3 bases: TGTGCCAGCAGTTACTCGATGGAATTTGCAGGGCAGTACTTC. Amino acid sequence: CASSYSMEFAGQYF.

The J gene is TRBJ2-7, the V gene TRBV9; a weak D match, TRBD1 (5 bases). With 4 bases removed from V and 6 bases from J, the gap between germline ends came to 8 bases. Germline V gene data show CDR1 as SGDLS and CDR2 as YYNGEE. This CDR3 is built from 11 residues. The CDR3 spells CASSPGLEQYF. The DNA of the CDR3 is TGTGCCAGCAGCCCAGGGCTCGAGCAGTACTTC.

For this clone: This could be a read error, since a much larger clone is one nucleotide away. This chain connects TRBV18 to TRBJ1-2; 7 nucleotides agree with TRBD1. Germline V gene data show CDR1 as KGHSH and CDR2 as LQKENI. The CDR3 totals 15 residues. CDR3 nucleotide sequence: TGTGCCAGCTCAGAAACAGGGGAGGCGCACTATGGCTACGCCTTC. Translated: CASSETGEAHYGYAF.

This clone came up many times. The chain couples TRBV10-2 to TRBJ2-2; the match to TRBD2 covers 10 bases. V was clipped by 6 bases and J by 6 bases; unmatched bases: 4. Per germline, CDR1 WSHSY and CDR2 SAAADI. The CDR3 loop spans 14 amino acids. The CDR3 is CASRSGGEAGELFF. The DNA for the CDR3 is TGCGCCAGCAGGAGCGGGGGGGAAGCCGGGGAGCTGTTTTTT.

The rearrangement uses TRBV20-1 and TRBJ2-7; D perhaps matches TRBD1 (6 bases). CDR1 is DFQATT, CDR2 SNEGSKA, per germline (reference sequence). CDR3 length: 12 residues. The DNA of the CDR3 is TGCAGCTGTTTGATACAGGGCTACGAGCAGTACTTC. Amino acids: CSCLIQGYEQYF.

A word on this clone: Possible read error: a much larger clone is one base away. This chain joins TRBV28 and TRBJ1-2; 8 bases match TRBD1. This CDR3 comprises 14 residues. Germline CDR1 is MDHEN and CDR2 is SYDVKM. The ends lost 6 bases at V and 4 bases at J; junction bases unmatched: 7. The CDR3, as DNA: TGTGCCAGCAGCGGACAGGGCTCCGTCTATGGCTACACCTTC. Translation gives CASSGQGSVYGYTF.

There are many counts of this clone. V gene TRBV19 combines with J gene TRBJ1-4, with D possibly TRBD1 on 5 matching bases. Deletions cut 4 bases from V and 8 bases from J, with 11 bases between. Germline assignment: CDR1 LNHDA and CDR2 SQIVND (reference sequence). The length of the CDR3 is 13 residues. CDR3 loop: CASSRQRGEKLFF. The CDR3 DNA reads as TGTGCCAGTAGTAGACAGCGAGGGGAAAAACTGTTTTTT.

The table lists this clone with many counts. The chain has TRBV6-1 and TRBJ1-4; 7 bases align to TRBD1. The V segment lost 10 bases and the J segment 0 bases; nucleotides outside the gene matches: 5. This CDR3 comprises 14 residues. Germline values: CDR1 MNHNS, CDR2 SASEGT. The CDR3 nucleotides are TGTGCCACGCAGGGGGGGGCAACTAATGAAAAACTGTTTTTT. Encoded protein: CATQGGATNEKLFF.

This clone was recorded at least ten times. CDR3 region: CASSLWDTNQPQHF. DNA for the CDR3: TGTGCCAGCAGTTTATGGGACACCAATCAGCCCCAGCATTTT. The chain carries TRBV28 and TRBJ1-5; TRBD1 is a possible D gene (5 bases). Trimming shortened V by 0 bases and J by 3 bases, and 6 bases separated the two germline ends. Germline values: CDR1 MDHEN, CDR2 SYDVKM. CDR3 length: 14 amino acids.

At least ten counts were recorded for this clone. This may arise from a read error, as a much more abundant clone is one base away. The V and J genes are TRBV27 and TRBJ2-3, with D tentatively TRBD1 (5 bases). The CDR3 contains 14 residues. CDR1 is MNHEY, CDR2 SMNVEV, per germline (reference sequence). The CDR3 protein is CASRQYTPTGTQYF. The CDR3 nucleotides read TGTGCCAGCAGGCAGTACACCCCCACAGGTACGCAGTATTTT.

The rearrangement joins TRBV5-1 to TRBJ2-2, with TRBD2 as a possible D gene (6 bases). V lost 1 base and J 5 bases, leaving 9 bases between the germline ends. Germline V gives CDR1 SGHRS, CDR2 YFSETQ. This CDR3 has 14 amino acids. In DNA form, the CDR3 reads TGCGCCAGCAGCTTGTCCCGGGGGACCGGGGAGCTGTTTTTT. Protein sequence: CASSLSRGTGELFF.

This clone was seen only a few times. A read error may explain this, as a much larger clone is one base away. The same CDR3 is also encoded by other DNA sequences in this sample. This rearrangement joins TRBV20-1 to TRBJ2-1; 11 bases fit TRBD2. CDR3 length: 16 residues. The J segment lost 8 bases and the V segment lost 3 bases, leaving 12 bases of the junction unmatched. The germline V gene has CDR1 DFQATT and CDR2 SNEGSKA (reference sequence). The CDR3 region has the DNA TGCAGTGCTAGGGATCGACTAGCGGGAATTGTCGATGAGCAGTTCTTC. The encoded protein is CSARDRLAGIVDEQFF.